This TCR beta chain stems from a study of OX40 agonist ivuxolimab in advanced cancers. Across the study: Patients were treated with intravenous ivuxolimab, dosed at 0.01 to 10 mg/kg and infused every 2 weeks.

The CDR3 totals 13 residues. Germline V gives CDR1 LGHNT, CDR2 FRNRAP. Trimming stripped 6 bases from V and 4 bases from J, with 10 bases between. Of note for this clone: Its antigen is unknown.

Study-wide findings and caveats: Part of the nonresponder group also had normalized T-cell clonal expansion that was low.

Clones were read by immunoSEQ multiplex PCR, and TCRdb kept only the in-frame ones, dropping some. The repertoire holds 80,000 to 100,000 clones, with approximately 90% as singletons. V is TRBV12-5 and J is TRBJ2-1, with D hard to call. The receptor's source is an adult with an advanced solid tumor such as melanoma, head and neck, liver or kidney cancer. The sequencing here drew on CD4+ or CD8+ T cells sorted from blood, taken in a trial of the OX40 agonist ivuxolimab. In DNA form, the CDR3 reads TGTGCTAGTGGCTCTACACCTTACAATGAGCAGTTCTTC. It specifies CASGSTPYNEQFF.